The T cell receptor beta chain under discussion was sequenced for a study of graft-versus-host responses after intestinal transplantation. Study-level findings and limits: Investigators detected GvH clones in recipient marrow, with some emerging earlier in ileum or blood. Allografts from individuals with graft-donor T cell macrochimerism displayed high graft-versus-host to host-versus-graft clonal ratios.

Per germline, CDR1 SGHNT and CDR2 YYREEE (reference sequence). The CDR3 is 16 residues long, ends included. Assay: immunoSEQ multiplex PCR; the TCRdb copy retains only in-frame clones and omits some. Among tens of thousands of clones listed, 84% were seen once. This clone was seen a single time. Its antigen is not known. No DNA is shown, since the ends of the CDR3 on it are uncertain; the CDR3 is the one TCRdb lists. The clonotype originates from a human donor who was the organ donor for an intestinal transplant. The chain links TRBV5-4 to TRBJ1-3. The sequenced sample was unstimulated CD4+ T cells sorted from spleen or lymph node cells, obtained before transplant. The CDR3 loop reads CASSFGPGLTGNTIYF.